This entry lists 9 T cell receptor beta chains sequenced from one sample in a study of spatial heterogeneity in lung cancer. The sample's time point: blood at routine non-recurrence follow-up after resection. Using its own MiXCR run on the 5' RACE reads, TCRdb lists one record per CDR3 protein. The table lists about 43,000 distinct CDR3 sequences, 22% of them singletons. Sample: PBMCs, taken at follow-up. These receptors originate from a female donor with early-stage non-small cell lung cancer.

This clonotype was seen many times. The chain recombines TRBV27 with TRBJ2-7; D unclear. This CDR3 contains 14 residues. CDR1 is MNHEY and CDR2 is SMNVEV in the germline V gene (reference sequence). The V and J ends lost 4 bases and 7 bases respectively, with 17 bases between them. DNA for the CDR3: TGTGCCAGCAGTTACCCAGTTAGTACGAGGGAGCAGTACGTC. Translating it yields CASSYPVSTREQYV.

This clonotype was observed once. The V and J genes are TRBV7-9 and TRBJ1-5, with D unclear. CDR3 length: 14 amino acids. V was shortened by 5 bases and J by 0 bases, with 8 bases between the two germline ends. The germline V gene has CDR1 SEHNR and CDR2 FQNEAQ (reference sequence). This CDR3 is CASSPDFSNQPQHF. The CDR3 nucleotides are TGTGCCAGCAGCCCAGATTTTAGCAATCAGCCCCAGCATTTT.

The chain combines TRBV6-6 with TRBJ1-5; the D gene is possibly TRBD1 (6 bases). The CDR3 totals 14 residues. V was cut by 2 bases and J by 8 bases, with 13 bases left in between. Per the germline V gene, CDR1 is MNHNY and CDR2 is SVGAGI (reference sequence). The CDR3 loop reads CASSYQQGREPQHF. As DNA, the CDR3 is TGTGCCAGCAGTTACCAACAGGGAAGGGAGCCCCAGCATTTT.

The V and J genes are TRBV20-1 and TRBJ2-1; D uncertain. The V gene's germline CDR1 is DFQATT and CDR2 SNEGSKA (reference sequence). There are 15 residues in the CDR3. V was clipped by 0 bases and J by 0 bases, with 9 bases between them. In nucleotides, the CDR3 is TGCAGTGCTAGAGATCGGAAGCGCTCCTACAATGAGCAGTTCTTC. This encodes CSARDRKRSYNEQFF.

This clonotype was observed at least ten times. V is TRBV6-6 and J is TRBJ1-5, with D possibly TRBD1 on 6 matching bases. V lost 5 bases and J lost 11, with 13 bases in between. Germline CDR1 and CDR2: MNHNY and SVGAGI (reference sequence). The CDR3 spans 12 residues. CDR3 nucleotide sequence: TGTGCCAGCAGTCCCCAAGGGGGGACCCAGCATTTT. Residues: CASSPQGGTQHF.

Here the CDR3 reads CASSTTTGPNQPQHF. The DNA for the CDR3 is TGTGCCAGCAGTACCACGACAGGGCCCAATCAGCCCCAGCATTTT. The chain carries TRBV28 and TRBJ1-5; 7 bases align to TRBD1. This CDR3 comprises 15 residues. V was clipped by 5 bases and J by 3 bases; unmatched bases: 7. Looked up from germline, CDR1 is MDHEN and CDR2 is SYDVKM.

This clonotype has only a few counts. The chain recombines TRBV3-1 with TRBJ2-5, with D possibly being TRBD2 (5 bases). Trimming stripped 4 bases from V and 3 bases from J, with 15 bases between. The germline gives CDR1 LGHDT, CDR2 YNNKEL (reference sequence). This CDR3 has 15 amino acids. The CDR3 coding sequence is TGTGCCAGCAGCCTCCTTAGAGCGGCGGAAGAGACCCAGTACTTC. It encodes CASSLLRAAEETQYF.

This clonotype was detected ten times or more. V and J are TRBV6-1 and TRBJ2-7; 7 bases fit TRBD2. CDR1 is MNHNS, CDR2 SASEGT, per germline. The CDR3 is 15 residues long. With 4 bases clipped from V and 2 bases from J, the junction kept 8 bases outside the gene matches. The DNA for the CDR3 is TGTGCCAGCAGTGTCGGCGGGAGTCAGACCTACGAGCAGTACTTC. Translating it yields CASSVGGSQTYEQYF.

The chain is built from TRBV3-1 and TRBJ2-7, with D maybe TRBD1 (5 bases). Looked up from germline, CDR1 is LGHDT and CDR2 is YNNKEL (reference sequence). The CDR3 loop spans 15 amino acids. V lost 3 bases to trimming and J lost 6 bases, with 18 bases between them. CDR3 DNA sequence: TGTGCCAGCAGCCACCTCGACTGGGGCCCACTCGAGCAGTACTTC. As protein: CASSHLDWGPLEQYF.